This T cell receptor (beta chain) appears in the sequencing data of a study of vaccination and CD4 T cells after COVID-19. Study at large: Cells were stimulated with overlapping spike peptides from SARS-CoV-2, HCoV-NL63, HCoV-OC43 and HCoV-229E. General study points: The study sampled relatively few convalescent patients and omitted early post-infection timepoints.

Sequenced with the Oncomine TCR Beta short-read assay was DNA taken from cultured CD4+ T cells. MiXCR, applied by TCRdb to the PCR reads, yields one record per CDR3 protein. The data show some 22,000 distinct CDR3 sequences, about 53% seen once. With 1 base clipped from V and 6 bases from J, the junction kept 8 bases outside the gene matches. CDR3 size: 17 residues. Looked up from germline, CDR1 is SGHTA and CDR2 is FQGTGA. This clonotype was seen a few times. Its antigen is not identified. The treatment is: roughly 10-day PBMC culture with coronavirus spike peptide pools or control peptides (ViraFEST assay). After expanding antigen-specific T cells with peptide pools, ViraFEST sequenced their TCRs.

The clonotype originates from a human donor who had recovered from COVID-19. Sequencing input: CD4+ T cells from blood, cultured in vitro. V gene TRBV7-3 combines with J gene TRBJ2-2, with 10 nucleotides matching TRBD1. The CDR3 sequence is CASSLKVGTGEAGELFF. In DNA form, the CDR3 reads TGTGCCAGCAGCTTAAAGGTCGGGACAGGGGAAGCCGGGGAGCTGTTTTTT.